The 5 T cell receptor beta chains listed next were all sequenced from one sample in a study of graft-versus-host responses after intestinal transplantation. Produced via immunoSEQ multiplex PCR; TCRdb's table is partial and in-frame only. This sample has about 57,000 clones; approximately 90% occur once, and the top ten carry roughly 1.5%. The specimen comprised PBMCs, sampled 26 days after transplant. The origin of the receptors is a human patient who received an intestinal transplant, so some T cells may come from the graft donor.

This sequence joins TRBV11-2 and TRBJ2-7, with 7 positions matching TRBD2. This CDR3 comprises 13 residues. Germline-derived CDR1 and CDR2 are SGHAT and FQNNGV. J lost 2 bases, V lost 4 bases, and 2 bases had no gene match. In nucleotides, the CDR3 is TGTGCCAGCAGCTCCGGGGGGACCTACGAGCAGTACTTC. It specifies CASSSGGTYEQYF.

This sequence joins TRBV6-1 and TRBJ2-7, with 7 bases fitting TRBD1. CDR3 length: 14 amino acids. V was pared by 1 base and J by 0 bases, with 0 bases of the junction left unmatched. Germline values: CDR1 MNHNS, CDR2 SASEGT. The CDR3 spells CASSEGDSSYEQYF. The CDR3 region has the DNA TGTGCCAGCAGTGAAGGGGACAGCTCCTACGAGCAGTACTTC.

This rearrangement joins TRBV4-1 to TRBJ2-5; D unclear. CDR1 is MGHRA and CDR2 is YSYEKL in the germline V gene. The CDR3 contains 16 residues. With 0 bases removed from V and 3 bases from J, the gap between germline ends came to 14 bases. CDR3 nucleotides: TGCGCCAGCAGCCAAGATTGGATACAGCCGAAAGAGACCCAGTACTTC. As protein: CASSQDWIQPKETQYF.

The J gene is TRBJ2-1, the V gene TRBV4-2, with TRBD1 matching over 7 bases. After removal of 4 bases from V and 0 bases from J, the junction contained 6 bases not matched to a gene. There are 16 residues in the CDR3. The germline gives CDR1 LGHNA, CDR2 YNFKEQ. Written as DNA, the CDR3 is TGTGCCAGCAGCCGGTCACAGGGGAGCTCCTACAATGAGCAGTTCTTC. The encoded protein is CASSRSQGSSYNEQFF.

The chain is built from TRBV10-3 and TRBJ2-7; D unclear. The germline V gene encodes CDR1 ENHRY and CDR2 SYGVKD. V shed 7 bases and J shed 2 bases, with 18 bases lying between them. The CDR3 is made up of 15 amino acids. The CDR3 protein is CAITSGSQSPYEQYF. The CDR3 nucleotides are TGTGCCATCACCTCAGGAAGCCAGAGCCCCTACGAGCAGTACTTC.